Below, 28 T cell receptor beta chains from the same sample are listed, as sequenced in a study of blood T cell repertoires in COVID-19. Sequencing used immunoSEQ multiplex PCR; TCRdb keeps in-frame clones, though not all of them. The sample yields roughly 87,000 clones, roughly 88% seen once. Material for sequencing was peripheral blood. All receptors come from a man between 60 and 75 years old with acute or convalescent COVID-19.

Written as DNA, the CDR3 is TGCAGTGCTAGAGACGACTATGGCTACACCTTC. Its protein is CSARDDYGYTF. The V and J genes are TRBV20-1 and TRBJ1-2; D unclear. The CDR3 loop spans 11 amino acids. V was clipped by 0 bases and J by 3 bases, with 2 bases between them. Germline CDR1 DFQATT, CDR2 SNEGSKA (reference sequence).

In its sample, this clone was seen a few times. The chain links TRBV7-9 to TRBJ2-7; 8 positions agree with TRBD2. The germline CDR1 and CDR2 sequences are SEHNR and FQNEAQ (reference sequence). The ends lost 1 base at V and 5 bases at J; junction bases unmatched: 7. The CDR3 has 15 amino acids. The CDR3 loop is CASSLVLPGGHEQYF. In nucleotides, the CDR3 is TGTGCCAGCAGCTTAGTTCTCCCGGGAGGGCACGAGCAGTACTTC.

The CDR3 region has the DNA TGTGCCACCAGTGATTCGCCAGACAGGCGCTCCTACGAGCAGTACTTC. It is translated as CATSDSPDRRSYEQYF. The chain employs TRBV24-1 and TRBJ2-7; D may be TRBD1 (6 bases). V lost 2 bases and J lost 0, with 13 bases in between. The V gene's germline CDR1 is KGHDR and CDR2 SFDVKD. The CDR3 contains 16 residues.

The genes are TRBV7-3 and TRBJ1-2, with D tentatively TRBD1 (5 bases). Trimming took off 4 bases at V and 3 bases at J, with 18 bases between the two ends. The CDR3 contains 16 residues. Germline V gene lookup returns CDR1 SGHTA and CDR2 FQGTGA. The CDR3 region has the DNA TGTGCCAGCAGCTATAAAGTTGGGGGGTTGGACTATGGCTACACCTTC. It is translated as CASSYKVGGLDYGYTF.

This chain links TRBV2 with TRBJ1-1, with D possibly being TRBD1 (5 bases). V was pared by 6 bases and J by 4 bases, with 15 bases between. CDR3 length: 14 residues. Germline loops: CDR1 SNHLY, CDR2 FYNNEI. The CDR3 DNA sequence: TGTGCCAGCAGAATGGGGGGTCGGAGCACTGAAGCTTTCTTT. Translated, it gives CASRMGGRSTEAFF.

This clone was detected once. One end of the junction fails to match germline, which may point to a read error. V usage is TRBV29-1 and J usage is TRBJ1-2, with TRBD1 as a possible D gene (6 bases). The CDR3 contains 14 residues. Germline CDR1 reads SQVTM; CDR2 reads ANQGSEA. This chain's CDR3 is CSVQDPDSLYGYTF. DNA of the CDR3: TGCAGCGTTCAAGACCCGGACAGTCTGTATGGCTACACCTTC.

This clone was seen more than once but under ten times. J is TRBJ1-1 and V is TRBV30; 12 nucleotides agree with TRBD1. V was pared by 2 bases and J by 10 bases, with 8 bases of the junction left unmatched. The CDR3 is 14 residues long. From germline, CDR1 is GTSNPN and CDR2 SVGIG (reference sequence). The CDR3 DNA reads as TGTGCCTGGAGTCGGGACAGGGGGCAGGGTGGAGCTTTCTTT. It is translated as CAWSRDRGQGGAFF. Complete variable domain (other parts from reference TRBV30 and TRBJ1-1): SQTIHQWPATLVQPVGSPLSLECTVEGTSNPNLYWYRQAAGRGLQLLFYSVGIGQISSEVPQNLSASRPQDRQFILSSKKLLLSDSGFYLCAWSRDRGQGGAFFGQGTRLTVV.

The sample holds one count of this clone. The V call is TRBV5-1, the J call TRBJ1-1; perhaps TRBD1 as D (6 bases). V shed 4 bases and J shed 0 bases, with 16 bases lying between them. Per the germline V gene, CDR1 is SGHRS and CDR2 is YFSETQ. The CDR3 loop spans 16 amino acids. The CDR3 DNA reads TGCGCCAGCAGCCGTGGGGACACGGGTATGAACACTGAAGCTTTCTTT. This sequence encodes CASSRGDTGMNTEAFF.

V and J are TRBV5-1 and TRBJ2-7, with D maybe TRBD2 (7 bases). V lost 2 bases and J lost 4, with 13 bases in between. Germline lookup yields CDR1 SGHRS and CDR2 YFSETQ. CDR3 length equals 14 residues. The CDR3 spells CASSFGGDTYEQYF. The DNA for the CDR3 is TGCGCCAGCAGCTTTGGGGGGGACACATACGAGCAGTACTTC.

The V gene is TRBV4-1, the J gene TRBJ1-1; no definite D call. The CDR3 spans 15 residues. Trimming removed 0 bases from V and 3 bases from J, with 11 bases in between. In germline, CDR1 is MGHRA, CDR2 YSYEKL. The CDR3 DNA reads as TGCGCCAGCAGCCAAGATCCCCAGGTATACACTGAAGCTTTCTTT. Its protein is CASSQDPQVYTEAFF.

Written as DNA, the CDR3 is TGCGCCAGCAGCTTGGGGGGTGACAGAATGACGGGTGGCTACACCTTC. This translates into CASSLGGDRMTGGYTF. The genes are TRBV5-1 and TRBJ1-2; D is possibly TRBD1 (5 bases). This CDR3 spans 16 amino acids. The germline gives CDR1 SGHRS, CDR2 YFSETQ. With 0 bases removed from V and 7 bases from J, the gap between germline ends came to 19 bases.

In regard to this clone: This CDR3 is also generated by other DNA sequences in the sample. The chain carries TRBV7-9 and TRBJ2-5; D gene ambiguous. With 3 bases removed from V and 3 bases from J, the gap between germline ends came to 2 bases. Germline values: CDR1 SEHNR, CDR2 FQNEAQ (reference sequence). This CDR3 is 11 amino acids long. CDR3: CASSFKETQYF. For the CDR3, the DNA is TGTGCCAGCAGCTTCAAAGAGACCCAGTACTTC.

The chain uses TRBV11-2 and TRBJ2-5; 9 bases align to TRBD1. After removal of 5 bases from V and 2 bases from J, the junction contained 6 bases not matched to a gene. Per the germline V gene, CDR1 is SGHAT and CDR2 is FQNNGV. The CDR3 runs to 15 residues. In DNA form, the CDR3 reads TGTGCCAGCAGCCGAGGACAGGGGTGGCAAGAGACCCAGTACTTC. It specifies CASSRGQGWQETQYF.

The rearrangement uses TRBV7-6 and TRBJ2-5; 7 nucleotides align to TRBD2. Germline V gene sequence: CDR1 SGHVS, CDR2 FNYEAQ. J was trimmed by 2 bases and V by 1 base; bases with no gene match: 7. The CDR3 has 16 amino acids. The CDR3 DNA reads TGTGCCAGCAGCTTAGGGCGGGGGAATATACAAGAGACCCAGTACTTC. Amino acids: CASSLGRGNIQETQYF.

The chain carries TRBV5-5 and TRBJ2-7; tentatively, D is TRBD1 (6 bases). The V gene's germline CDR1 is SGHKS and CDR2 YYEKEE (reference sequence). V gave up 1 base and J gave up 3 bases, with 8 bases separating them. This CDR3 spans 13 amino acids. In DNA, the CDR3 is TGTGCCAGCAGCTTGAGGGGGAGCTACGAGCAGTACTTC. It translates to CASSLRGSYEQYF.

The chain joins TRBV9 to TRBJ1-1; 10 bases line up with TRBD1. J gave up 5 bases and V 3 bases, and 4 bases lay outside the gene matches. The CDR3 extends over 14 amino acids. Germline loops: CDR1 SGDLS, CDR2 YYNGEE. The CDR3 spells CASSGQGAETEAFF. The CDR3 DNA is TGTGCCAGCAGCGGACAGGGGGCGGAAACTGAAGCTTTCTTT.

This chain uses TRBV5-4 with TRBJ2-3; 8 bases match TRBD2. This CDR3 has 15 residues. J gave up 0 bases and V 2 bases, and 2 bases lay outside the gene matches. Germline V gene lookup returns CDR1 SGHNT and CDR2 YYREEE (reference sequence). The CDR3 nucleotides are TGTGCCAGCAGCTTTTTAGCGGGAAGCACAGATACGCAGTATTTT. Translating it yields CASSFLAGSTDTQYF.

CDR3 bases: TGTGCCAGCAGCTCCCGGGTGAACACTGAAGCTTTCTTT. Translated, it gives CASSSRVNTEAFF. The chain joins TRBV3-1 (or the pseudogene TRBV3-2) to TRBJ1-1; D gene ambiguous. Germline V CDR1 and CDR2: LGHDT, YNNKEL (reference sequence). Trimming left V 5 bases short and J 0 bases short, with 7 bases between. CDR3 size: 13 residues.

The V and J genes are TRBV7-9 and TRBJ1-2; D is uncertain. Trimming shortened V by 2 bases and J by 3 bases, and 22 bases separated the two germline ends. CDR1 and CDR2 from the germline V gene are SEHNR and FQNEAQ (reference sequence). CDR3 size: 18 residues. CDR3 in DNA: TGTGCCAGCAGCTTATTAGAGGCAAGGTTGTGGAGGGACTATGGCTACACCTTC. It is translated as CASSLLEARLWRDYGYTF.

The chain combines TRBV7-3 with TRBJ2-3; TRBD2 aligns across 8 bases. This CDR3 has 14 amino acids. Germline V gene sequence: CDR1 SGHTA, CDR2 FQGTGA. V lost 4 bases, J lost 4 bases, and 4 bases stayed unmatched. The CDR3: CASSSGGAADTQYF. The CDR3 DNA follows: TGTGCCAGCAGCTCCGGGGGGGCAGCAGATACGCAGTATTTT. Together with reference TRBV7-3 and TRBJ2-3, the CDR3 gives the full variable domain: GAGVSQTPSNKVTEKGKYVELRCDPISGHTALYWYRQSLGQGPEFLIYFQGTGAADDSGLPNDRFFAVRPEGSVSTLKIQRTERGDSAVYLCASSSGGAADTQYFGPGTRLTVL.

In this sample, this clone turned up once. V is TRBV25-1 and J is TRBJ2-4; 9 bases agree with TRBD1. CDR3 length: 13 amino acids. CDR1 is MGHDK and CDR2 is SYGVNS in the germline V gene. V was clipped by 8 bases and J by 4 bases; unmatched bases: 3. CDR3 loop: CASSGTGKNIQYF. The CDR3 DNA is TGTGCCAGCTCCGGGACAGGGAAAAACATTCAGTACTTC. The full variable domain, its missing parts supplied by reference TRBV25-1 and TRBJ2-4, is EADIYQTPRYLVIGTGKKITLECSQTMGHDKMYWYQQDPGMELHLIHYSYGVNSTEKGDLSSESTVSRIRTEHFPLTLESARPSHTSQYLCASSGTGKNIQYFGAGTRLSVL.

The rearrangement links TRBV5-4 to TRBJ2-2; 9 nucleotides agree with TRBD2. Trimming at V came to 0 bases and at J to 2 bases, leaving 2 bases not matched to a gene. Germline CDR1 and CDR2: SGHNT and YYREEE (reference sequence). This CDR3 contains 16 residues. The DNA of the CDR3 is TGTGCCAGCAGCTTGGCGGGACTAGCCAACACCGGGGAGCTGTTTTTT. It codes for CASSLAGLANTGELFF.

This chain links TRBV5-1 with TRBJ1-1; tentatively, D is TRBD1 (5 bases). V lost 4 bases and J 1 base, leaving 11 bases between the germline ends. This CDR3 has 14 amino acids. Germline CDR1 SGHRS, CDR2 YFSETQ. CDR3 DNA sequence: TGCGCCAGCAGCCCGGGACTGAGGAACACTGAAGCTTTCTTT. Its translation: CASSPGLRNTEAFF.

The chain combines TRBV5-1 with TRBJ2-3; TRBD1 aligns across 7 bases. The CDR3 length is 14 residues. CDR1 SGHRS and CDR2 YFSETQ come from the germline V gene. V gave up 2 bases and J gave up 3 bases; unmatched junction bases: 3. The CDR3 spells CASSFDRVTDTQYF. The DNA of the CDR3 is TGCGCCAGCAGCTTCGACAGGGTTACAGATACGCAGTATTTT.

The J gene is TRBJ2-7, the V gene TRBV30, with 8 positions matching TRBD2. The germline V gene has CDR1 GTSNPN and CDR2 SVGIG (reference sequence). The CDR3 is 13 amino acids. V gave up 3 bases and J gave up 3 bases; unmatched junction bases: 4. The CDR3 reads CAWSGGVSYEQYF. In DNA form, the CDR3 reads TGTGCCTGGAGCGGGGGGGTAAGCTACGAGCAGTACTTC.

The CDR3 DNA follows: TGTGCCAGCAGCTTGGACAGCGGGGGGCTCACCGGGGAGCTGTTTTTT. This encodes CASSLDSGGLTGELFF. The genes are TRBV5-4 and TRBJ2-2, with 9 nucleotides matching TRBD2. CDR3 length: 16 amino acids. Germline V gene lookup returns CDR1 SGHNT and CDR2 YYREEE (reference sequence). Trimming cost V 0 bases and J 4 bases; bases outside gene matches: 4.

The gene calls are TRBV4-2 and TRBJ1-1; 7 positions agree with TRBD1. The CDR3 sequence is 15 residues long. V lost 1 base and J lost 1; bases outside the gene matches: 3. Germline-derived CDR1 and CDR2 are LGHNA and YNFKEQ. The CDR3: CASSQGQGSNTEAFF. The CDR3 nucleotides read TGTGCCAGCAGCCAAGGACAGGGTTCGAACACTGAAGCTTTCTTT.

The CDR3 DNA is TGTGCCAGCAGCAACCCTCTAGCGGGGGGGCCCGGGGAGCTGTTTTTT. Amino acid sequence: CASSNPLAGGPGELFF. This chain joins TRBV2 and TRBJ2-2; 12 nucleotides agree with TRBD2. Unmatched junction bases numbered 8, after V lost 6 bases and J lost 6 bases. The CDR3 length is 16 residues. Germline loops: CDR1 SNHLY, CDR2 FYNNEI.